Listed below are T cell receptor beta chains from one sample, sequenced in a study of T-cell reconstitution after alpha-beta-depleted transplantation in children. From the PCR reads, TCRdb called clonotypes with MiXCR, one entry per CDR3 protein. The sample lists roughly 250,000 distinct CDR3 sequences; roughly 8.2% were seen once. The sample was PBMCs, mostly from graft donor cells, taken 180 days after TCRalphabeta/CD19-depleted stem cell transplant. Receptors originate from a male patient between 10 and 17 years old who had a stem cell transplant for acute lymphoblastic leukemia, so the T cells may come from the graft donor. The CDR3 runs from the conserved cysteine through the conserved F or W. The D gene is left open where the match is weak. The size entry is marked missing in some rows and otherwise reads once, few, many or a size class.

size,D,V,J,DNA,CDR3
many,NA,TRBV12-3/TRBV12-4,TRBJ2-7,TGTGCCAGCAGTTTGAGTAGCATCTACGAGCAGTACTTC,CASSLSSIYEQYF
many,TRBD2,TRBV5-1,TRBJ2-7,TGCGCCAGCACAGCATCGGGGCTAGCGGATTCCTACGAGCAGTACTTC,CASTASGLADSYEQYF
many,NA,TRBV12-3/TRBV12-4,TRBJ2-5,TGTGCCAGCAGCCAACAAGGACGGTCCCAAGAGACCCAGTACTTC,CASSQQGRSQETQYF
many,NA,TRBV7-9,TRBJ1-1,TGTGCCAGCAGCTTGGACCCGAACACTGAAGCTTTCTTT,CASSLDPNTEAFF
many,NA,TRBV7-9,TRBJ1-2,TGTGCCAGCAGCTCCTCACATGGTGGCTACACCTTC,CASSSSHGGYTF
many,NA,TRBV2,TRBJ1-2,TGTGCCAGCAGTCAAACAGGGAGTGGCTACACCTTC,CASSQTGSGYTF
few,TRBD2,TRBV5-4,TRBJ2-7,TGTGCCAGCAGCTTTGCTAGCGGGAGCTACGAGCAGTACTTC,CASSFASGSYEQYF
many,TRBD2,TRBV7-3,TRBJ2-2,TGTGCCAGCAGCTCCTTAGCGGGAGGTGTAACCGGGGAGCTGTTTTTT,CASSSLAGGVTGELFF
many,NA,TRBV20-1,TRBJ1-6,TGCAGTGCTAGAGATACCGAGGGAACGGATTCACCCCTCCACTTT,CSARDTEGTDSPLHF
NA,NA,TRBV6-6,TRBJ2-7,TGTGCCAGCAGTTACCTCCGGGACACCGAGCAGTACTTC,CASSYLRDTEQYF
many,NA,TRBV21-1,TRBJ2-1,TGTGCCAGCAGCCCCTACCAAGCGGGAGTGAACTACAATGAGCAGTTCTTC,CASSPYQAGVNYNEQFF
many,NA,TRBV28,TRBJ1-1,TGTGCCAGCAGTTTATGGCAGGGCAACACTGAAGCTTTCTTT,CASSLWQGNTEAFF
many,NA,TRBV6-5,TRBJ1-1,TGTGCCAGCAGTTATTCCGTGGGGCTGGGGAACACTGAAGCTTTCTTT,CASSYSVGLGNTEAFF
many,NA,TRBV12-3/TRBV12-4,TRBJ2-3,TGTGCCAGCAGTGAGTCGTGGGATACGCAGTATTTT,CASSESWDTQYF
many,TRBD2,TRBV6-5,TRBJ2-1,TGTGCCAGCAGCCCATGGACTAGCGGGTGGGATGAGCAGTTCTTC,CASSPWTSGWDEQFF
many,TRBD2,TRBV28,TRBJ2-3,TGTGCCACCCGTCGGACTAGCGGGAGCCTCACAGATACGCAGTATTTT,CATRRTSGSLTDTQYF
few,TRBD1,TRBV5-6,TRBJ2-6,TGTGCCAGCAGCCGGGGACAGCCACCCTCTGGGGCCAACGTCCTGACTTTC,CASSRGQPPSGANVLTF
many,NA,TRBV5-1,TRBJ2-1,TGCGCCAGCAGCTTCGAGAATCATGAGCAGTTCTTC,CASSFENHEQFF
many,NA,TRBV28,TRBJ1-5,TGTGCCAGCAGTTTATCTGGACACCCCCAGCATTTT,CASSLSGHPQHF
many,NA,TRBV29-1,TRBJ1-4,TGCAGCGCCAGGGGAAAAGGTAGTGAAAAACTGTTTTTT,CSARGKGSEKLFF
many,NA,TRBV20-1,TRBJ2-3,TGCAGTGCACCGAGGTCAGCGGTGGTAAGCACAGATACGCAGTATTTT,CSAPRSAVVSTDTQYF
many,TRBD2,TRBV7-3,TRBJ2-1,TGTGCCAGCAGCTTAAATCCGAGCGGGGGGCACAATGAGCAGTTCTTC,CASSLNPSGGHNEQFF
NA,NA,TRBV6-2/TRBV6-3,TRBJ1-3,TGTGCCAGCAGTTACCCCACACTCTCTGGAAACACCATATATTTT,CASSYPTLSGNTIYF
many,TRBD2,TRBV12-3/TRBV12-4,TRBJ2-5,TGTGCCAGCAGTCCTACCCTTAGCGGGGGGCTTGTGACCCAGTACTTC,CASSPTLSGGLVTQYF
many,TRBD1,TRBV20-1,TRBJ2-7,TGCAGTGCTAGCAAGACAGGGGGCCCCTACGAGCAGTACTTC,CSASKTGGPYEQYF
few,NA,TRBV6-2/TRBV6-3,TRBJ2-2,TGTGCCAGCAGCCAAGGGGCCTACACCGGGGAGCTGTTTTTT,CASSQGAYTGELFF
few,TRBD2,TRBV20-1,TRBJ2-1,TGCGGGGGGCGGGGGGTTCTTTCATACGGTGAGCAGTTCTTC,CGGRGVLSYGEQFF
many,TRBD1,TRBV29-1,TRBJ2-2,TGCAGCGTTGTTCGGGGGGGACAGGGGTACACCGGGGAGCTGTTTTTT,CSVVRGGQGYTGELFF
many,TRBD1,TRBV7-6,TRBJ1-5,TGTGCCAGCAGCAAGGGACAGGCGAACAATCAGCCCCAGCATTTT,CASSKGQANNQPQHF
few,NA,TRBV28,TRBJ1-1,TGTGCCAGCAGGGCCCTTCATGGATCAGGGGAGAACACTGAAGCTTTCTTT,CASRALHGSGENTEAFF
many,TRBD2,TRBV4-3,TRBJ2-2,TGCGCCAGCAGCCAAGGTTTCCTAGCGGGGGTACTCGGCGGGGAGCTGTTTTTT,CASSQGFLAGVLGGELFF
few,NA,TRBV28,TRBJ1-2,TGTGCCAGCAGACGTCAGGGCGGAAGCTATGGCTACACCTTC,CASRRQGGSYGYTF
many,TRBD2,TRBV11-2,TRBJ2-2,TGTGCCAGCAGGCCGTGGACTAGCCCGAACACCGGGGAGCTGTTTTTT,CASRPWTSPNTGELFF